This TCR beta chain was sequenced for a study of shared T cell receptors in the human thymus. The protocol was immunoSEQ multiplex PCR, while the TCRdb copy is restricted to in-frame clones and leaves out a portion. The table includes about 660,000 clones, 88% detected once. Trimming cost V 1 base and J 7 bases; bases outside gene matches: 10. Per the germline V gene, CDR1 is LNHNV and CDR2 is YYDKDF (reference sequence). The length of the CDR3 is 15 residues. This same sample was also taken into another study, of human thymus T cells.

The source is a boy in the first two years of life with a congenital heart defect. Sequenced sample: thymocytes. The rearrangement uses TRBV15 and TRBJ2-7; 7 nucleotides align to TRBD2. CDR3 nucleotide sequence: TGTGCCACCAGCAGAGTACGGGACTACCGTTTGGAGCAGTACTTC. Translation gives CATSRVRDYRLEQYF. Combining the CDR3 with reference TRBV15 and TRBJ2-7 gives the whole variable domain DAMVIQNPRYQVTQFGKPVTLSCSQTLNHNVMYWYQQKSSQAPKLLFHYYDKDFNNEADTPDNFQSRRPNTSFCFLDIRSPGLGDTAMYLCATSRVRDYRLEQYFGPGTRLTVT.